This T cell receptor beta chain was sequenced during a study of blood T cell repertoires in COVID-19. Study background: Acute and convalescent COVID-19 samples came from the United States, Italy and Spain. Nucleic acid was either cDNA or gDNA, and it came from T cells, B-cell-depleted T cells, or PBMCs.

In the source study's methods: By means of reference gene primer amplification, nucleated cell counts were estimated. The method was immunoSEQ multiplex PCR; TCRdb's version includes in-frame clones alone and lacks a portion of them. V and J calls and clone size are copied from that table; D and trimming were computed from the DNA. The sample contains more than 80,000 clones, 76% of which appear only once. The specimen sequenced was peripheral blood. This receptor was taken from a man aged 80 or over with COVID-19, enrolled during active disease.

CDR3 nucleotide sequence: TGTGCCAGCAGCCCATGGACTAGCGGGAGGCTTGACGAGCAGTACTTC. Translated: CASSPWTSGRLDEQYF. The gene calls are TRBV7-8 and TRBJ2-7; the match to TRBD2 covers 14 bases. The CDR3 has 16 residues. Germline V gene lookup returns CDR1 SGHVS and CDR2 FQNEAQ. The ends lost 5 bases at V and 5 bases at J; junction bases unmatched: 8.